The rows below give T cell receptor beta chains drawn from one sample of a study of cytomegalovirus exposure and HLA in healthy donors. Generated by immunoSEQ multiplex PCR, the TCRdb table keeps only in-frame clones and is missing some. The repertoire has some 67,000 clones, about three quarters of them found once; the top ten carry 9.7%. Sequenced sample: PBMCs. The receptor source for this set is a man between 35 and 55 years old in good health and CMV-seronegative. Each CDR3 is given with its conserved first and last residue. D genes are given only for firm matches. Not all rows give a size; the values are once, few, many and, for expanded clones, a class.

>TRBV11-1|TRBJ1-2|NA|NA
TGTGCCAGCAGCCGCGACGGGAGACAGTATGGCTACACCTTC
CASSRDGRQYGYTF
>TRBV28|TRBJ2-7|TRBD2|NA
TGTGCCAGCAGTTTGGGCGGGAGCGAGCAGTACTTC
CASSLGGSEQYF
>TRBV12-5|TRBJ2-5|NA|NA
TGTGCTAGTGGCCCCGACAGTCAAGAGACCCAGTACTTC
CASGPDSQETQYF
>TRBV2|TRBJ2-4|NA|few
TGTGCCAGCAGTTCAGAAAACATTCAGTACTTC
CASSSENIQYF
>TRBV7-9|TRBJ2-7|TRBD1|NA
TGTGCCAGCAGCTTAGTAGGGGGCAGAGACTCCTACGAGCAGTACTTC
CASSLVGGRDSYEQYF
>TRBV5-5|TRBJ2-2|NA|once
TGTGCCAGCAGCGTATTGGGCAGTGACACCGGGGAGCTGTTTTTT
CASSVLGSDTGELFF
>TRBV18|TRBJ2-1|NA|NA
TGTGCCAGCTCACCCGACAGCAATGAGCAGTTCTTC
CASSPDSNEQFF
>TRBV11-2|TRBJ1-5|NA|NA
TGTGCCAGCAACTTAGATTCAGGCAATCAGCCCCAACATTTT
CASNLDSGNQPQHF
>TRBV6-1|TRBJ2-6|TRBD2|NA
TGTGCCAGCACCCGACAATCGGGGGGGTCCCTAGTTCTGACTTTC
CASTRQSGGSLVLTF
>TRBV7-8|TRBJ2-3|NA|NA
TGTGCCAGCAGCTTAGTTCGGAGCGGAATCACAGATACGCAGTATTTT
CASSLVRSGITDTQYF
>TRBV7-9|TRBJ1-2|NA|NA
TGTGCCAGCAGCTCCAGAGGGCCCGAGGATGGCTACACCTTC
CASSSRGPEDGYTF
>TRBV27|TRBJ2-1|NA|NA
TGTGCCAGCAGTTTAGCATCGGGCAATGAGCAGTTCTTC
CASSLASGNEQFF
>TRBV27|TRBJ2-5|NA|NA
TGTGCCAGCAGCCAACGCCCCGGGGAGACCCAGTACTTC
CASSQRPGETQYF
>TRBV6-6|TRBJ1-1|NA|few
TGTGCCAGCTCAATAGGGGACACTGAAGCTTTCTTT
CASSIGDTEAFF
>TRBV29-1|TRBJ2-7|TRBD2|NA
TGCAGCGTTGAAGATCGGGCGGGAGGGCGCTACGAGCAGTACTTC
CSVEDRAGGRYEQYF
>TRBV6-4|TRBJ2-3|NA|NA
TGTGCCAGCAGCCCCAACGTGAGAGGGGGTACGCAGTATTTT
CASSPNVRGGTQYF
>TRBV7-2|TRBJ1-1|NA|NA
TGTGCCAGCAGCTCGGGGGGGGAAGCTTTCTTT
CASSSGGEAFF
>TRBV11-2|TRBJ2-2|NA|NA
TGTGCCAGCAGCTTATCGACAGCCCCGAACACCGGGGAGCTGTTTTTT
CASSLSTAPNTGELFF
>TRBV5-8|TRBJ2-7|NA|NA
TGTGCCAGCAGCCCGCGGTTCTACGAGCAGTACTTC
CASSPRFYEQYF
>TRBV21-1|TRBJ2-1|NA|NA
TGTGCCAGCAGCAAAGGGGCTGAAAATTACAATGAGCAGTTCTTC
CASSKGAENYNEQFF
>TRBV7-6|TRBJ2-2|NA|NA
TGTGCCAGCAGCTTATTTGGAGGAACAACGAACACCGGGGAGCTGTTTTTT
CASSLFGGTTNTGELFF
>TRBV11-3|TRBJ2-7|TRBD2|NA
TGTGCCAGCAGCCCGACTAGCGGGATGAACGAGCAGTACTTC
CASSPTSGMNEQYF
>TRBV5-6|TRBJ1-2|NA|NA
TGTGCCAGCAGCTTGGGGGCAGATCCTAACTATGGCTACACCTTC
CASSLGADPNYGYTF
>TRBV4-1|TRBJ2-1|NA|NA
TGCGCCAGCAGCCAAGTCCGGTACAATGAGCAGTTCTTC
CASSQVRYNEQFF
>TRBV7-6|TRBJ2-2|TRBD1|NA
TGTGCCAGCAGCTCGGTATGGGACAGGGAGGAAACCGGGGAGCTGTTTTTT
CASSSVWDREETGELFF
>TRBV7-2|TRBJ2-7|TRBD2|NA
TGTGCCAGCAGCGCCGCCGGGACTAGCGTCTACGAGCAGTACTTC
CASSAAGTSVYEQYF